The 29 T cell receptor beta chains below all came from one sample that was sequenced in a study of T cells expressing NK-cell markers. For each CDR3 protein, TCRdb gives one entry from its re-call of the 5' RACE reads, without DNA. The sample has 300,000 to 450,000 distinct CDR3 sequences. The sample consisted of blood T cells: a sorted CD56 or NKG2C T cell subset, CD4+ or CD8+ T cells, or bulk PBMC T cells (not recorded which). These TCRs come from a man between 18 and 69 years old in good health.

The rearrangement links TRBV7-9 to TRBJ2-1; absent DNA, TCRdb's TRBD2 call cannot be checked. This CDR3 has 16 residues. Germline V lookup: CDR1 SEHNR, CDR2 FQNEAQ (reference sequence). CDR3 in amino acids: CASSLRQGVGRNEQFF.

The genes are TRBV25-1 and TRBJ2-5. Germline assignment: CDR1 MGHDK and CDR2 SYGVNS. The CDR3 is 15 residues long. The CDR3 loop reads CASSELRGYQETQYF.

The chain has TRBV11-1 and TRBJ2-5; no DNA is available, so the TRBD2 call from TCRdb remains unchecked. Germline assignment: CDR1 SGHAT and CDR2 FQDESV (reference sequence). The CDR3 is 16 residues long. This CDR3 is CASSLASGAIQETQYF.

The chain employs TRBV29-1 and TRBJ2-7; there is no DNA to check the TCRdb D call of TRBD1. CDR1 is SQVTM, CDR2 ANQGSEA, per germline. The CDR3 sequence is 16 residues long. The CDR3: CSVSGMGRTATYEQYF.

The rearrangement uses TRBV4-1 and TRBJ1-1; TCRdb names TRBD1, which stays unverified in the absence of DNA. The V gene's germline CDR1 is MGHRA and CDR2 YSYEKL. The CDR3 has 15 residues. The CDR3 loop reads CASSQGTGRSTEAFF.

The V call is TRBV20-1, the J call TRBJ2-7; the TCRdb D gene call, TRBD1, has no DNA to confirm it. The CDR3 sequence is 15 residues long. Germline loops: CDR1 DFQATT, CDR2 SNEGSKA (reference sequence). Here the CDR3 reads CSASLAGTGNYEQYF.

This rearrangement joins TRBV6-1 to TRBJ2-5; TCRdb calls TRBD1, which cannot be checked without DNA. The CDR3 extends over 15 amino acids. The V gene's germline CDR1 is MNHNS and CDR2 SASEGT. CDR3 amino acids: CASSVAGGPQETQYF.

The chain joins TRBV7-9 to TRBJ2-1; lacking DNA, the TRBD1 call made by TCRdb goes unchecked. The CDR3 is 15 residues long. CDR1 and CDR2 from the germline V gene are SEHNR and FQNEAQ (reference sequence). This CDR3 is CASSPQGPKGNEQFF.

This rearrangement joins TRBV29-1 to TRBJ2-3; TCRdb names TRBD1, which stays unverified in the absence of DNA. CDR3 length equals 16 residues. Germline CDR1 and CDR2: SQVTM and ANQGSEA. CDR3 sequence reads: CSVRGRDRTRADTQYF.

The chain couples TRBV20-1 to TRBJ2-1. This CDR3 spans 14 amino acids. Germline assignment: CDR1 DFQATT and CDR2 SNEGSKA (reference sequence). The CDR3 is CSARDWVSYNEQFF.

The chain employs TRBV12-3 or TRBV12-4 and TRBJ1-5; the TRBD1 assignment by TCRdb is unverifiable without DNA. The CDR3 loop spans 14 amino acids. CDR3 in amino acids: CASRPGVGNQPQHF.

The rearrangement uses TRBV6-6 and TRBJ1-5; the TCRdb call, TRBD1, lacks DNA for checking. CDR1 MNHNY and CDR2 SVGAGI come from the germline V gene (reference sequence). This CDR3 has 11 amino acids. The CDR3 reads CASSYSPAQHF.

The J gene is TRBJ1-2, the V gene TRBV20-1; TCRdb proposes TRBD1, but this gene call is untestable without DNA. In germline, CDR1 is DFQATT, CDR2 SNEGSKA (reference sequence). This CDR3 spans 13 amino acids. Here the CDR3 reads CRASGGTNYGYTF.

The chain joins TRBV7-2 to TRBJ2-3; absent DNA, TCRdb's TRBD2 call cannot be checked. This CDR3 has 16 amino acids. CDR1 is SGHTA, CDR2 FQGNSA, per germline. CDR3 amino acids: CASSLHRALGTDTQYF.

The chain links TRBV12-3 or TRBV12-4 to TRBJ2-5; TCRdb lists TRBD2, though no DNA is available to test this call. The CDR3 consists of 16 residues. CDR3 sequence reads: CASSPRLAGAQETQYF.

V usage is TRBV6-5 and J usage is TRBJ2-1. CDR1 MNHEY and CDR2 SVGAGI come from the germline V gene. The CDR3 sequence is 15 residues long. CDR3 amino acids: CASSYPRNGNNEQFF.

J is TRBJ2-7 and V is TRBV11-2; TCRdb lists TRBD1, though no DNA is available to test this call. This CDR3 comprises 14 residues. Germline CDR1 and CDR2: SGHAT and FQNNGV. Here the CDR3 reads CASSLGRDSYEQYF.

This rearrangement joins TRBV29-1 to TRBJ1-5; TCRdb designates TRBD1, a call that cannot be tested without DNA. Germline V CDR1 and CDR2: SQVTM, ANQGSEA. The CDR3 length is 14 residues. This chain's CDR3 is CSVLTGGGYQPQHF.

The CDR3 is CSGRMDENQPQHF. The genes are TRBV29-1 and TRBJ1-5. CDR3 length: 13 residues. Germline lookup yields CDR1 SQVTM and CDR2 ANQGSEA.

The rearrangement links TRBV7-9 to TRBJ2-1; TCRdb proposes TRBD1, but this gene call is untestable without DNA. Germline-derived CDR1 and CDR2 are SEHNR and FQNEAQ (reference sequence). The CDR3 contains 12 residues. CDR3 sequence: CASSRDRGEQFF.

The chain employs TRBV29-1 and TRBJ2-7; TCRdb's D call, TRBD1, is unchecked because there is no DNA. Germline CDR1 is SQVTM and CDR2 is ANQGSEA. This CDR3 has 14 amino acids. CDR3: CSVLVDRDTYEQYF.

V usage is TRBV5-1 and J usage is TRBJ1-6. This CDR3 region has 20 residues. CDR1 is SGHRS and CDR2 is YFSETQ in the germline V gene. The CDR3 reads CASSLAGSALTSSYNSPLHF.

The chain is built from TRBV5-5 and TRBJ2-7. This CDR3 is 16 amino acids long. Germline loops: CDR1 SGHKS, CDR2 YYEKEE (reference sequence). CDR3 sequence: CASSLEHGVAGYEQYF.

The V gene is TRBV9, the J gene TRBJ2-7; there is no DNA to check the TCRdb D call of TRBD2. Germline CDR1 SGDLS, CDR2 YYNGEE. The CDR3 consists of 17 residues. The CDR3 sequence: CASSVAPSSGGAYEQYF.

V usage is TRBV6-5 and J usage is TRBJ2-1; with no DNA, the TCRdb D assignment of TRBD2 cannot be verified. This CDR3 region has 17 residues. Looked up from germline, CDR1 is MNHEY and CDR2 is SVGAGI. The CDR3 is CASSYSRAEDSYNEQFF.

The CDR3 here is CASSYGTKQETQYF. This rearrangement joins TRBV7-2 to TRBJ2-5; TCRdb picks TRBD1, but there is no DNA to check that call. The CDR3 consists of 14 residues. From germline, CDR1 is SGHTA and CDR2 FQGNSA.

This chain joins TRBV7-9 and TRBJ1-1. The CDR3 loop spans 13 amino acids. Germline V gives CDR1 SEHNR, CDR2 FQNEAQ (reference sequence). CDR3 in amino acids: CASSPFLGGEAFF.

V gene TRBV5-1 combines with J gene TRBJ2-7; there is no DNA to check the TCRdb D call of TRBD1. CDR3 length equals 15 residues. CDR1 SGHRS and CDR2 YFSETQ come from the germline V gene. The chain's CDR3 is CASSFGQGGQYEQYF.

The genes are TRBV5-1 and TRBJ1-1; the D gene TCRdb calls, TRBD1, cannot be checked with no DNA. There are 16 residues in the CDR3. Germline V gene data show CDR1 as SGHRS and CDR2 as YFSETQ. CDR3: CASSLVGGQGNTEAFF. The full variable domain, in which reference TRBV5-1 and TRBJ1-1 provide the parts outside the CDR3, is KAGVTQTPRYLIKTRGQQVTLSCSPISGHRSVSWYQQTPGQGLQFLFEYFSETQRNKGNFPGRFSGRQFSNSRSEMNVSTLELGDSALYLCASSLVGGQGNTEAFFGQGTRLTVV.